This T cell receptor beta chain was captured by sequencing in a study of blood T cell repertoires in COVID-19. Across the study: COVID-19 samples collected from the United States, Italy and Spain covered acute and convalescent phases. Sources were T cells, B-cell-depleted T cells, or PBMCs; the material itself was cDNA or gDNA.

Germline V gives CDR1 MGHRA, CDR2 YSYEKL. The V and J ends lost 4 bases and 0 bases respectively, with 9 bases between them. CDR3 length equals 15 residues. The data were produced by immunoSEQ multiplex PCR, yet TCRdb's version contains in-frame clones alone and is incomplete. The table lists about 140,000 clones, about 86% of them singletons. Sequenced: peripheral blood. The rearrangement joins TRBV4-1 to TRBJ2-2, with D perhaps TRBD2 (7 bases). The source is a human donor in a cohort sampled during active COVID-19. CDR3 in amino acids: CASSREGANTGELFF. CDR3 DNA sequence: TGCGCCAGCAGCCGGGAGGGGGCGAACACCGGGGAGCTGTTTTTT.